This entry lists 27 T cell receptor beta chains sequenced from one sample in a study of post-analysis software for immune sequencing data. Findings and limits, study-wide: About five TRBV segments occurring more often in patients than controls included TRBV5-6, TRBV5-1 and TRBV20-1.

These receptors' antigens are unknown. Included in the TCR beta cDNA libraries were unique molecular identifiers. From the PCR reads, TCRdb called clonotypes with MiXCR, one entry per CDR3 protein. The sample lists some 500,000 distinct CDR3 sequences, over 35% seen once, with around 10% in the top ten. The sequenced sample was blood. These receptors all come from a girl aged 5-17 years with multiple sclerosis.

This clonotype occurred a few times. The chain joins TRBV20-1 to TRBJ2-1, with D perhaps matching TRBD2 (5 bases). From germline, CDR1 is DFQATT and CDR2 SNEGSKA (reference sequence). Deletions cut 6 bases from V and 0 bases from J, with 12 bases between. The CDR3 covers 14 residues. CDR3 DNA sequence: TGCAGTGCACCACTAGATGGCTCCTACAATGAGCAGTTCTTC. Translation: CSAPLDGSYNEQFF.

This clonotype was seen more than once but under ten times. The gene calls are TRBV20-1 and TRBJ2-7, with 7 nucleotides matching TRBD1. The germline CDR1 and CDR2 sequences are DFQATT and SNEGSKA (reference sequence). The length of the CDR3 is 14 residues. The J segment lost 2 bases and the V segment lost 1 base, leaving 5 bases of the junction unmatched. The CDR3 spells CSARVGQVPYEQYF. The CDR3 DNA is TGCAGTGCTAGAGTCGGACAGGTTCCCTACGAGCAGTACTTC.

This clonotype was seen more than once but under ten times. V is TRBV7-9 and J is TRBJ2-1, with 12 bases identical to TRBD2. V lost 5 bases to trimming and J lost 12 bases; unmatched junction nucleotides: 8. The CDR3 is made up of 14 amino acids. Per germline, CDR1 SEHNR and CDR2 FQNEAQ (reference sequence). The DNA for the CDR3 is TGTGCCAGCAGCCTCCTAGCGGGAGGGCGGGTGCAGTTCTTC. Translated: CASSLLAGGRVQFF.

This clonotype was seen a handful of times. The CDR3 region has the DNA TGTGCCAGCAGCCCCCGTGGTGGCAGCTCCTACGAGCAGTACTTC. Its translation is CASSPRGGSSYEQYF. The gene calls are TRBV7-2 and TRBJ2-7, with D unresolved. CDR1 is SGHTA, CDR2 FQGNSA, per germline. With 5 bases removed from V and 0 bases from J, the gap between germline ends came to 14 bases. The CDR3 spans 15 residues.

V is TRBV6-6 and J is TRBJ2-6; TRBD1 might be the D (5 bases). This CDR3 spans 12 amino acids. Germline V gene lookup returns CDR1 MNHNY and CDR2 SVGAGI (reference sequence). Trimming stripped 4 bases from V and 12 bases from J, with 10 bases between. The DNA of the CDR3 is TGTGCCAGCAGTTCAGGGTCCCCCGTCCTGACTTTC. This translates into CASSSGSPVLTF.

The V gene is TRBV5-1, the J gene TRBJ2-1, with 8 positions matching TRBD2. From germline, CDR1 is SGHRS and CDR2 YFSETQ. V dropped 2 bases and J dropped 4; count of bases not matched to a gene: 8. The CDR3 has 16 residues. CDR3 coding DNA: TGCGCCAGCAGCTTACGACCAGCGGGAGCGTACAATGAGCAGTTCTTC. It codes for CASSLRPAGAYNEQFF.

The CDR3 nucleotides are TGCAGTGCTAGAGGACCTAACACCGGGGAGCTGTTTTTT. Translating it yields CSARGPNTGELFF. The rearrangement links TRBV20-1 to TRBJ2-2, with D unresolved. The CDR3 has 13 amino acids. V was pared by 1 base and J by 2 bases, with 5 bases between. In germline, CDR1 is DFQATT, CDR2 SNEGSKA (reference sequence).

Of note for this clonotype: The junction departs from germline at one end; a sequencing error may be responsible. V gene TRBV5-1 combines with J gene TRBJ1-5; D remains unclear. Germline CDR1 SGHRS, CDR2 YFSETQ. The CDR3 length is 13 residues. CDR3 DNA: TGTGCCAGCAGTTCGGACAGCAATCAGCCCCAGCATTTT. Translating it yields CASSSDSNQPQHF.

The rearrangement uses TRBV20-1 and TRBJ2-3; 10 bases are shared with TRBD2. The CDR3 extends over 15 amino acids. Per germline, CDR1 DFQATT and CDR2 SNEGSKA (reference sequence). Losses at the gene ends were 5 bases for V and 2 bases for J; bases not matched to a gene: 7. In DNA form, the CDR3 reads TGCAGTGCTCTGGCACTAGCGGGAATCACAGATACGCAGTATTTT. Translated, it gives CSALALAGITDTQYF.

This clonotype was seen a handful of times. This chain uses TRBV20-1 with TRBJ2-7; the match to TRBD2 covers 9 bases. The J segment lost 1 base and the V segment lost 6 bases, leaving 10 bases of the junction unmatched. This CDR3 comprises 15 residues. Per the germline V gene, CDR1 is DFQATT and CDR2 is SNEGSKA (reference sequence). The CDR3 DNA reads TGCAGTGCCAATCGGCGGGAGGGCGGTTCCTACGAGCAGTACTTC. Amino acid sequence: CSANRREGGSYEQYF.

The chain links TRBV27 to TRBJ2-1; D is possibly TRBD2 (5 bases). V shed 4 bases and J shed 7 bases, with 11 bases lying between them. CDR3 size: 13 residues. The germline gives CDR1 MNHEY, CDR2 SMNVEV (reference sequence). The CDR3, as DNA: TGTGCCAGCAGTTCGGGTAGCGTTAATGAGCAGTTCTTC. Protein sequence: CASSSGSVNEQFF.

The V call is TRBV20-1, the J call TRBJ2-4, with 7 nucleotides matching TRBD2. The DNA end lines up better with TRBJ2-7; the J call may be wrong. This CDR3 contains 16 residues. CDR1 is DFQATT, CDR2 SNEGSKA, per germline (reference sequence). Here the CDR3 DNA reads TGCAGTGCTAGACCCAAAGCCGGCGGGGGAACCTACGAGCAGTACTTC. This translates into CSARPKAGGGTYEQYF.

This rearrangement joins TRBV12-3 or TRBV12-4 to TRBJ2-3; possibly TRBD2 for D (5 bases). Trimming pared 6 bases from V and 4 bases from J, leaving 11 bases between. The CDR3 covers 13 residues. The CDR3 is CASSIDGADTQYF. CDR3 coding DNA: TGTGCCAGCAGCATTGACGGGGCAGATACGCAGTATTTT.

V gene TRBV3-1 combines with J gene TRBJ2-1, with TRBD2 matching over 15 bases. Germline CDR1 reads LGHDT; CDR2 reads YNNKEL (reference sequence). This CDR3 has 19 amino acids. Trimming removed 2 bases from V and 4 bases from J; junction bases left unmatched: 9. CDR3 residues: CASSQPPGLAGGLYNEQFF. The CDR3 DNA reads TGTGCCAGCAGCCAACCTCCGGGACTAGCGGGAGGACTATACAATGAGCAGTTCTTC.

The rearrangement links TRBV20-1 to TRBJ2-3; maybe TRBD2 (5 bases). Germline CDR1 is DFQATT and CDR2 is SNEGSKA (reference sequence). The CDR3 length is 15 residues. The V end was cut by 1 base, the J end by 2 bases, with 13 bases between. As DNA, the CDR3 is TGCAGTGCTAGAGCCGGTTTCGGGGACACAGATACGCAGTATTTT. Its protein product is CSARAGFGDTDTQYF.

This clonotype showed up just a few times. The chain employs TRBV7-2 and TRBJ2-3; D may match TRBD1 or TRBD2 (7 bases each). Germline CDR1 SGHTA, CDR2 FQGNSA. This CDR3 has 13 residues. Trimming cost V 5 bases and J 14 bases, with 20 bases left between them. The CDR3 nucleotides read TGTGCCAGCAGCCCATCCCCAGGGGGGGGAGGGTATTTT. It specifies CASSPSPGGGGYF.

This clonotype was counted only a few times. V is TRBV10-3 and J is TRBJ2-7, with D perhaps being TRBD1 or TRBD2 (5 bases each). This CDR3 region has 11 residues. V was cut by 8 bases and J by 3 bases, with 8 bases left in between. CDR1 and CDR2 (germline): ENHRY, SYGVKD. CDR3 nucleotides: TGTGCCATCGGGACGAGCTACGAGCAGTACTTC. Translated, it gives CAIGTSYEQYF.

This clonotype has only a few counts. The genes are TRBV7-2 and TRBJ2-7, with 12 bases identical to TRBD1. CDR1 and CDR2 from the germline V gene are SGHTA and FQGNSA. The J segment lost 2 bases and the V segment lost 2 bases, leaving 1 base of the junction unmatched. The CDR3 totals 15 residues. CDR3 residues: CASSLRDRGPYEQYF. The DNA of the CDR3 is TGTGCCAGCAGCTTAAGGGACAGGGGGCCCTACGAGCAGTACTTC.

CDR3 DNA sequence: TGTGCCAGCAGCTTAGCACAGCATCAGCCCCAGCATTTT. Translation: CASSLAQHQPQHF. The chain couples TRBV7-9 to TRBJ1-5; D is unresolved. The ends were cut back, 0 bases at V and 5 bases at J, with 5 bases in the middle. Germline CDR1 is SEHNR and CDR2 is FQNEAQ (reference sequence). There are 13 residues in the CDR3. Full variable domain (outside the CDR3, taken from reference TRBV7-9 and TRBJ1-5): DTGVSQNPRHKITKRGQNVTFRCDPISEHNRLYWYRQTLGQGPEFLTYFQNEAQLEKSRLLSDRFSAERPKGSFSTLEIQRTEQGDSAMYLCASSLAQHQPQHFGDGTRLSIL.

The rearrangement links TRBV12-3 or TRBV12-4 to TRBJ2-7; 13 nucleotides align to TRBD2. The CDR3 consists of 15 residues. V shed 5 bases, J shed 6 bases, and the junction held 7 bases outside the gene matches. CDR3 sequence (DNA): TGTGCCAGCAGTATACTAGCGGGAGGGCCGGCCGAGCAGTACTTC. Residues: CASSILAGGPAEQYF.

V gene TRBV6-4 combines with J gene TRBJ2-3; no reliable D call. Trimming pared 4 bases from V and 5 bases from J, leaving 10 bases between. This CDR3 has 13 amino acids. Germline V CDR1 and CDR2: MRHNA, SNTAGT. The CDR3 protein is CASSGQSGDTQYF. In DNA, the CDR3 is TGTGCCAGCAGTGGTCAGTCGGGAGATACGCAGTATTTT.

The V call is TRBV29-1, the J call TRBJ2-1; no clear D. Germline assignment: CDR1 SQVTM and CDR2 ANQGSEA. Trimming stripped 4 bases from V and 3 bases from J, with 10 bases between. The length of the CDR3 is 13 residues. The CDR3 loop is CSVVQEFYNEQFF. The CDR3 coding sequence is TGCAGCGTTGTTCAGGAGTTCTACAATGAGCAGTTCTTC.

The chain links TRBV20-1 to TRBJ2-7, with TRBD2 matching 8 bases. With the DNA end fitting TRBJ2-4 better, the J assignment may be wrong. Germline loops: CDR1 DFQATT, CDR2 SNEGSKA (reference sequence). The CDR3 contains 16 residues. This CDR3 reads CSASSFPGTSNNIQYF. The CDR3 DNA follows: TGCAGTGCTAGCTCCTTCCCCGGGACTAGTAACAACATTCAGTACTTC.

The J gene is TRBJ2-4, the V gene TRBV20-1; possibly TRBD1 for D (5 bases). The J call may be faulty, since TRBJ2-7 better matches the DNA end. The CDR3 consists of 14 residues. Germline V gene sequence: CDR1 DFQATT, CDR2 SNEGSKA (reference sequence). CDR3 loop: CSARSPGNNYEQYF. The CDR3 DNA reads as TGCAGTGCTAGAAGCCCAGGGAATAACTACGAGCAGTACTTC.

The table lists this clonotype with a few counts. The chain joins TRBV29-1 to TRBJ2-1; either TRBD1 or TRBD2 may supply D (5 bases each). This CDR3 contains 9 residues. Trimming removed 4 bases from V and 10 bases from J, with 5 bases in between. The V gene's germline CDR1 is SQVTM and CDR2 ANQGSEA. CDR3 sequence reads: CSVGDEQFF. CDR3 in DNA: TGCAGCGTTGGGGACGAGCAGTTCTTC.

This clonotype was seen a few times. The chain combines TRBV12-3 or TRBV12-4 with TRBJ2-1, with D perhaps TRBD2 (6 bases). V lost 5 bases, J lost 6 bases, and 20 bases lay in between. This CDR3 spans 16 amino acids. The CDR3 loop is CASSTLGLSQVNEQFF. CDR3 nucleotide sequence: TGTGCCAGCAGTACACTGGGACTCTCGCAGGTCAATGAGCAGTTCTTC.

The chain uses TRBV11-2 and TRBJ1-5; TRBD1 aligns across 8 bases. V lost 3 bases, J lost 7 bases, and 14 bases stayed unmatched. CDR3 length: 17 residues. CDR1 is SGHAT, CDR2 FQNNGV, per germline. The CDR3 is CASSLGKGQEPRQPQHF. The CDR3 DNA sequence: TGTGCCAGCAGCTTGGGTAAGGGACAGGAGCCGAGGCAGCCCCAGCATTTT.